This T cell receptor (beta chain) derives from a study of memory CD4+ T cells and cytomegalovirus serostatus. V lost 5 bases, J lost 1 base, and 12 bases stayed unmatched. The germline CDR1 and CDR2 sequences are MNHNS and SASEGT. The CDR3 loop spans 18 amino acids. Single viable CD3+CD4+CD8-CD45RO+ cells were sorted as the memory CD4+ T cells. CD4+ T cells were isolated by positive magnetic selection. Study outcomes and limitations: CD4+ memory repertoires contained about 40% of the roughly 150 reported CMV TCRbeta sequences. Median bootstrapped AUC for CMV status was roughly 0.95 originally, approximately 0.93 US-trained.

Produced via immunoSEQ multiplex PCR; TCRdb's table is partial and in-frame only. The sample contains approximately 61,000 clones, 82% of which appear only once. Comment on this clone: No antigen is known for it.

Sequencing was carried out using memory CD4+ T cells from blood. The TCR was taken from an adult in good health and CMV-seronegative. The chain is built from TRBV6-1 and TRBJ2-4; 9 bases are a match to TRBD1. CDR3 bases: TGTGCCAGCAGTCAAGGGGGGACAGGGAGTACGGCCAAAAACATTCAGTACTTC. Its translation is CASSQGGTGSTAKNIQYF.